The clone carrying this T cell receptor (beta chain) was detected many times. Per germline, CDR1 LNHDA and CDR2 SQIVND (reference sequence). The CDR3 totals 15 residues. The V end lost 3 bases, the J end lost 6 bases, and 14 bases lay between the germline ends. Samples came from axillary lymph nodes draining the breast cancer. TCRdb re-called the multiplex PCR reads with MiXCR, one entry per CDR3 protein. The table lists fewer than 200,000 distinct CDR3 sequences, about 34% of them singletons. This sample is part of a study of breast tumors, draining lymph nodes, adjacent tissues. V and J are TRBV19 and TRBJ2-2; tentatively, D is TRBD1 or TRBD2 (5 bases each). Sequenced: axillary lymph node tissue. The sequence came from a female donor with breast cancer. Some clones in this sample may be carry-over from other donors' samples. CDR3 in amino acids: CASSIRERGAGELFF. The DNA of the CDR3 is TGTGCCAGTAGTATCAGGGAGAGAGGGGCCGGGGAGCTGTTTTTT.